The present TCR beta chain was sequenced within a study of PD-1 blockade in classical Hodgkin lymphoma. The study's findings and limits: The study found that TCR diversity rose significantly by C4D1 in CD4+ but not CD8+ cells.

A word on this clone: Its antigen remains unidentified.

Here immunoSEQ multiplex PCR was the method, and the copy in TCRdb shows in-frame clones only, minus some. The repertoire has around 100,000 clones, about nine tenths of them found once; the top ten carry approximately 2.9%. Indicated time point: cycle 4 day 1 (C4D1), after around six weeks of nivolumab. Relapse after autologous stem cell transplantation occurred in every patient, and brentuximab vedotin exposure varied. Trimming left V 4 bases short and J 2 bases short, with 13 bases between. Germline V gene sequence: CDR1 MGHDK, CDR2 SYGVNS. This CDR3 contains 15 residues. The chain links TRBV25-1 to TRBJ2-3; either TRBD1 or TRBD2 may supply D (5 bases each). The TCR originated in a human donor with classical Hodgkin lymphoma. The material sequenced was peripheral blood mononuclear cells (PBMCs), taken before the fourth cycle of nivolumab. This CDR3 reads CASSATWGYTDTQYF. The CDR3 DNA is TGTGCCAGCAGTGCGACCTGGGGGTACACAGATACGCAGTATTTT.